These 5 T cell receptor beta chains share one sample of origin, sequenced in a study of blood T cell repertoires in COVID-19. Profiled with immunoSEQ multiplex PCR; TCRdb holds only in-frame clones, not every one. The data hold 150,000 to 200,000 clones, with 70% to 90% observed a single time. Sequenced sample: peripheral blood. Receptors were obtained from a human donor with active or convalescent COVID-19. The donor label of this sample is uncertain.

The J gene is TRBJ2-1, the V gene TRBV24-1; possibly TRBD1 for D (6 bases). The CDR3 runs 16 residues. V was trimmed by 0 bases and J by 0 bases, leaving 8 bases between them. CDR1 is KGHDR and CDR2 is SFDVKD in the germline V gene. CDR3 residues: CATSDLTGSSYNEQFF. The CDR3 nucleotides read TGTGCCACCAGTGATTTGACAGGGAGCTCCTACAATGAGCAGTTCTTC.

The chain joins TRBV24-1 to TRBJ1-5; 7 nucleotides match TRBD1. This CDR3 has 13 amino acids. Germline CDR1 KGHDR, CDR2 SFDVKD. V was pared by 9 bases and J by 2 bases, with 3 bases of the junction left unmatched. The CDR3 spells CATQGTGNQPQHF. In DNA, the CDR3 is TGTGCCACCCAAGGGACAGGCAATCAGCCCCAGCATTTT.

The chain couples TRBV19 to TRBJ1-5, with 9 bases lining up with TRBD1. Per germline, CDR1 LNHDA and CDR2 SQIVND (reference sequence). The CDR3 sequence is 16 residues long. The V and J ends lost 3 bases and 4 bases, in that order; junction bases with no gene match: 7. CDR3 DNA sequence: TGTGCCAGTAGTATGGGGACAGGGAACTTTAATCAGCCCCAGCATTTT. Protein product: CASSMGTGNFNQPQHF.

This clone has a single count. The chain links TRBV5-5 to TRBJ2-7; D possibly corresponds to TRBD2 (5 bases). From germline, CDR1 is SGHKS and CDR2 YYEKEE (reference sequence). This CDR3 contains 14 residues. Between the trimmed V and J ends, which lost 2 bases and 6 bases, there was a span of 15 bases. In nucleotides, the CDR3 is TGTGCCAGCAGCTTTTCCGTGACCGCGGGCGAGCAGTACTTC. Encoded protein: CASSFSVTAGEQYF.

The V call is TRBV19, the J call TRBJ2-7; D ambiguous. Germline CDR1 and CDR2: LNHDA and SQIVND (reference sequence). CDR3 size: 15 residues. Trimming took off 3 bases at V and 0 bases at J, with 12 bases between the two ends. This chain's CDR3 is CASSMEPSLSYEQYF. In DNA, the CDR3 is TGTGCCAGTAGTATGGAACCTAGTCTCTCCTACGAGCAGTACTTC.